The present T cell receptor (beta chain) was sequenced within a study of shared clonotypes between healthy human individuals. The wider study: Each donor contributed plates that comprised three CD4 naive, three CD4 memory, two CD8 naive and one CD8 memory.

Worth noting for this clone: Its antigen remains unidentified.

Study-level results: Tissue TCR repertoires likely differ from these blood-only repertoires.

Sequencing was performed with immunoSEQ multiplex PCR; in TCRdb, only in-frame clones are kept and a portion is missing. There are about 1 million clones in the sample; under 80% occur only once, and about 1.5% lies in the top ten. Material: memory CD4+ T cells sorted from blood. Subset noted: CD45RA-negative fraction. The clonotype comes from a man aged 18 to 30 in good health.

The CDR3 nucleotides read TGTGCCAGCAGTGGGACTTACTACGAGCAGTACTTC. Residues: CASSGTYYEQYF. The chain has TRBV28 and TRBJ2-7, with a possible D match to TRBD2 (6 bases). There are 12 residues in the CDR3. Trimming took 5 bases from V and 3 from J, leaving 8 bases between them. The germline CDR1 and CDR2 sequences are MDHEN and SYDVKM.